Listed below are T cell receptor beta chains from one sample, sequenced in a study of T cell responses to AZD1222 COVID-19 vaccine. This table comes from immunoSEQ multiplex PCR, and its TCRdb copy is limited to in-frame clones, with some not included. The sample holds about 130,000 clones; 87% are singletons and the top ten take 8% to 13%. Sample: peripheral blood, taken on day 0 of AZD1222 vaccination. The receptors originated from an adult in good health. The CDR3 runs from the conserved cysteine through the conserved F or W. A D gene is named only where the DNA matches it firmly. Clone size appears in some rows only: once, few, many, or a class for an expanded clone.

d_call: TRBD2; j_call: TRBJ2-3; v_call: TRBV15; clone_size: NA; cdr3_aa: CATSHLKAGGVLDTQYF; cdr3_nt: TGTGCCACCAGCCACCTAAAAGCGGGAGGGGTGTTGGATACGCAGTATTTT
d_call: NA; j_call: TRBJ2-2; v_call: TRBV5-4; clone_size: NA; cdr3_aa: CASSLGGVGELFF; cdr3_nt: TGTGCCAGCAGCTTGGGGGGGGTCGGGGAGCTGTTTTTT
d_call: TRBD1; j_call: TRBJ1-6; v_call: TRBV19; clone_size: NA; cdr3_aa: CATGGEGANSPLHF; cdr3_nt: TGTGCCACAGGTGGGGAGGGGGCCAATTCACCCCTCCACTTT
d_call: TRBD1; j_call: TRBJ1-5; v_call: TRBV9; clone_size: once; cdr3_aa: CASSATGTVNQPQHF; cdr3_nt: TGTGCCAGCAGCGCCACCGGGACAGTGAATCAGCCCCAGCATTTT
d_call: TRBD2; j_call: TRBJ2-1; v_call: TRBV12-3/TRBV12-4; clone_size: NA; cdr3_aa: CASSLGDYNEQFF; cdr3_nt: TGTGCCAGCAGTTTAGGGGACTACAACGAGCAGTTCTTC
d_call: NA; j_call: TRBJ2-1; v_call: TRBV4-3; clone_size: NA; cdr3_aa: CASSRTASSYNEQFF; cdr3_nt: TGCGCCAGCAGCCGGACTGCTAGCTCCTACAATGAGCAGTTCTTC
d_call: NA; j_call: TRBJ2-1; v_call: TRBV15; clone_size: NA; cdr3_aa: CATISLGGGLDEQFF; cdr3_nt: TGTGCCACCATATCTCTGGGCGGGGGCCTAGATGAGCAGTTCTTC
d_call: TRBD1; j_call: TRBJ1-1; v_call: TRBV3-1/TRBV3-2; clone_size: NA; cdr3_aa: CASSHRGVTEAFF; cdr3_nt: TGTGCCAGCAGCCACAGGGGGGTTACTGAAGCTTTCTTT
d_call: TRBD2; j_call: TRBJ2-1; v_call: TRBV14; clone_size: NA; cdr3_aa: CASSQRGTRPYNEQFF; cdr3_nt: TGTGCCAGCAGCCAGAGGGGGACTAGACCCTACAATGAGCAGTTCTTC
d_call: NA; j_call: TRBJ2-7; v_call: TRBV27; clone_size: NA; cdr3_aa: CASSLPGGYEQYF; cdr3_nt: TGTGCCAGCAGTTTGCCGGGCGGTTACGAGCAGTACTTC
d_call: NA; j_call: TRBJ2-7; v_call: TRBV20-1; clone_size: NA; cdr3_aa: CSARDAYEQYF; cdr3_nt: TGCAGTGCTAGAGATGCCTACGAGCAGTACTTC
d_call: NA; j_call: TRBJ2-3; v_call: TRBV12-3/TRBV12-4; clone_size: NA; cdr3_aa: CASSLVVDTQYF; cdr3_nt: TGTGCCAGCAGTTTAGTAGTTGATACGCAGTATTTT
d_call: NA; j_call: TRBJ2-7; v_call: TRBV19; clone_size: few; cdr3_aa: CASSIRAVTGGLYSYEQYF; cdr3_nt: TGTGCCAGTAGTATTAGGGCTGTGACGGGGGGCCTATACTCCTACGAGCAGTACTTC
d_call: NA; j_call: TRBJ1-1; v_call: TRBV4-1; clone_size: NA; cdr3_aa: CASTPRGGTNTEAFF; cdr3_nt: TGCGCCAGCACCCCTCGTGGGGGTACGAACACTGAAGCTTTCTTT
d_call: NA; j_call: TRBJ2-1; v_call: TRBV3-1/TRBV3-2; clone_size: NA; cdr3_aa: CASSRARNEQFF; cdr3_nt: TGTGCCAGCAGTCGGGCTAGGAATGAGCAGTTCTTC
d_call: NA; j_call: TRBJ1-2; v_call: TRBV2; clone_size: NA; cdr3_aa: CASRTDGASYGYTF; cdr3_nt: TGTGCCAGCAGAACGGACGGAGCATCCTATGGCTACACCTTC
d_call: NA; j_call: TRBJ1-1; v_call: TRBV12-1; clone_size: NA; cdr3_aa: CASSPRGGNTEAFF; cdr3_nt: TGTGCCAGCAGCCCTCGGGGGGGGAACACTGAAGCTTTCTTT
d_call: TRBD1; j_call: TRBJ2-1; v_call: TRBV24-1; clone_size: NA; cdr3_aa: CATSDPGTGARNEQFF; cdr3_nt: TGTGCCACCAGTGATCCCGGGACAGGGGCCCGCAATGAGCAGTTCTTC
d_call: NA; j_call: TRBJ2-7; v_call: TRBV7-8; clone_size: NA; cdr3_aa: CASSYDRTAYEQYF; cdr3_nt: TGTGCCAGCAGTTACGACAGGACGGCCTACGAGCAGTACTTC
d_call: NA; j_call: TRBJ2-7; v_call: TRBV10-3; clone_size: NA; cdr3_aa: CAISAGGGDEQYF; cdr3_nt: TGTGCCATCAGTGCGGGCGGAGGTGACGAGCAGTACTTC
d_call: TRBD1; j_call: TRBJ2-7; v_call: TRBV10-2; clone_size: NA; cdr3_aa: CASISRDSGTGWIYEQYF; cdr3_nt: TGCGCCAGCATATCACGGGACAGCGGGACAGGGTGGATCTACGAGCAGTACTTC
d_call: NA; j_call: TRBJ2-7; v_call: TRBV9; clone_size: few; cdr3_aa: CASSSRGHSYEQYF; cdr3_nt: TGTGCCAGCAGCTCTCGGGGGCACTCCTACGAGCAGTACTTC
d_call: NA; j_call: TRBJ2-3; v_call: TRBV18; clone_size: NA; cdr3_aa: CASSPTSTDTQYF; cdr3_nt: TGTGCCAGCTCACCCACTAGCACAGATACGCAGTATTTT
d_call: TRBD2; j_call: TRBJ2-1; v_call: TRBV9; clone_size: NA; cdr3_aa: CASSESGREDEQFF; cdr3_nt: TGTGCCAGCAGCGAAAGCGGGAGGGAGGATGAGCAGTTCTTC
d_call: NA; j_call: TRBJ2-1; v_call: TRBV24-1; clone_size: NA; cdr3_aa: CATSDPTIPWEQFF; cdr3_nt: TGTGCCACCAGTGACCCGACTATCCCCTGGGAGCAGTTCTTC
d_call: NA; j_call: TRBJ2-7; v_call: TRBV19; clone_size: once; cdr3_aa: CASSIAAPNDEQYF; cdr3_nt: TGTGCCAGTAGTATAGCTGCCCCGAACGACGAGCAGTACTTC
d_call: NA; j_call: TRBJ2-7; v_call: TRBV7-8; clone_size: NA; cdr3_aa: CASSLALTPSYEQYF; cdr3_nt: TGTGCCAGCAGCTTAGCGCTGACTCCTTCCTACGAGCAGTACTTC
d_call: NA; j_call: TRBJ1-2; v_call: TRBV6-6; clone_size: once; cdr3_aa: CASSPAANYGYTF; cdr3_nt: TGTGCCAGCAGCCCCGCAGCTAACTATGGCTACACCTTC
d_call: NA; j_call: TRBJ1-2; v_call: TRBV27; clone_size: NA; cdr3_aa: CASALTENYGYTF; cdr3_nt: TGTGCCAGCGCGTTGACAGAAAACTATGGCTACACCTTC
d_call: NA; j_call: TRBJ1-2; v_call: TRBV27; clone_size: NA; cdr3_aa: CASSSVTTGHGYTF; cdr3_nt: TGTGCCAGCAGTTCCGTGACCACAGGGCATGGCTACACCTTC
d_call: TRBD2; j_call: TRBJ2-1; v_call: TRBV9; clone_size: NA; cdr3_aa: CASSVATGMGGSSYNEQFF; cdr3_nt: TGTGCCAGCAGCGTAGCTACGGGGATGGGGGGGAGCTCCTACAATGAGCAGTTCTTC
d_call: TRBD1; j_call: TRBJ2-1; v_call: TRBV5-1; clone_size: few; cdr3_aa: CASQQGDNNEQFF; cdr3_nt: TGCGCCAGCCAACAGGGGGACAACAATGAGCAGTTCTTC
d_call: NA; j_call: TRBJ2-5; v_call: TRBV29-1; clone_size: NA; cdr3_aa: CSTSYQETQYF; cdr3_nt: TGCAGTACGAGTTACCAAGAGACCCAGTACTTC
d_call: TRBD1; j_call: TRBJ2-5; v_call: TRBV7-8; clone_size: NA; cdr3_aa: CASSSTGAWGETQYF; cdr3_nt: TGTGCCAGCAGCAGCACAGGGGCGTGGGGGGAGACCCAGTACTTC
d_call: TRBD1; j_call: TRBJ1-2; v_call: TRBV30; clone_size: NA; cdr3_aa: CAWSVLKGARGYTF; cdr3_nt: TGTGCCTGGAGTGTACTAAAGGGGGCGCGGGGCTACACCTTC
d_call: NA; j_call: TRBJ2-7; v_call: TRBV30; clone_size: NA; cdr3_aa: CAWRAGLYEQYF; cdr3_nt: TGTGCCTGGAGAGCTGGGCTTTACGAGCAGTACTTC
d_call: NA; j_call: TRBJ1-5; v_call: TRBV15; clone_size: few; cdr3_aa: CATSRVLGNNQPQHF; cdr3_nt: TGTGCCACCAGCAGAGTTTTGGGGAACAATCAGCCCCAGCATTTT
d_call: NA; j_call: TRBJ2-5; v_call: TRBV5-4; clone_size: NA; cdr3_aa: CASSTELYQETQYF; cdr3_nt: TGTGCCAGCAGCACGGAACTGTACCAAGAGACCCAGTACTTC
d_call: TRBD2; j_call: TRBJ2-1; v_call: TRBV11-1; clone_size: NA; cdr3_aa: CASSNRLAEYNEQFF; cdr3_nt: TGTGCCAGCAGCAACCGACTAGCGGAGTACAATGAGCAGTTCTTC
d_call: NA; j_call: TRBJ1-1; v_call: TRBV6-2/TRBV6-3; clone_size: NA; cdr3_aa: CASSRIGGTEAFF; cdr3_nt: TGTGCCAGCAGTCGAATCGGAGGGACTGAAGCTTTCTTT
d_call: NA; j_call: TRBJ2-3; v_call: TRBV6-1; clone_size: NA; cdr3_aa: CASSVQGGGVGVVDTQYF; cdr3_nt: TGTGCCAGCAGTGTCCAGGGGGGCGGGGTGGGGGTTGTAGATACGCAGTATTTT
d_call: NA; j_call: TRBJ2-1; v_call: TRBV18; clone_size: NA; cdr3_aa: CASSPPEAASPYNEQFF; cdr3_nt: TGTGCCAGCTCACCGCCAGAGGCGGCTAGTCCCTACAATGAGCAGTTCTTC
d_call: NA; j_call: TRBJ1-3; v_call: TRBV7-2; clone_size: NA; cdr3_aa: CASSLGGVGNTIYF; cdr3_nt: TGTGCCAGCAGCTTAGGTGGGGTTGGAAACACCATATATTTT
d_call: NA; j_call: TRBJ1-5; v_call: TRBV5-4; clone_size: NA; cdr3_aa: CASSLEGGGQPQHF; cdr3_nt: TGTGCCAGCAGCTTGGAGGGAGGGGGTCAGCCCCAGCATTTT
d_call: NA; j_call: TRBJ1-2; v_call: TRBV12-3/TRBV12-4; clone_size: once; cdr3_aa: CASGTLGDGYTF; cdr3_nt: TGTGCCAGCGGTACCCTAGGGGATGGCTACACCTTC
d_call: TRBD2; j_call: TRBJ2-1; v_call: TRBV28; clone_size: once; cdr3_aa: CASSLFQGLAGNYNEQFF; cdr3_nt: TGTGCCAGCAGTTTATTCCAAGGACTAGCGGGGAACTACAATGAGCAGTTCTTC
d_call: NA; j_call: TRBJ2-1; v_call: TRBV5-1; clone_size: NA; cdr3_aa: CASSYDRGDNEQFF; cdr3_nt: TGCGCCAGCAGCTATGACAGAGGGGACAATGAGCAGTTCTTC
d_call: NA; j_call: TRBJ2-7; v_call: TRBV6-5; clone_size: NA; cdr3_aa: CASSYSRSQGYEQYF; cdr3_nt: TGTGCCAGCAGTTACTCGCGGTCCCAAGGGTACGAGCAGTACTTC
d_call: TRBD2; j_call: TRBJ2-7; v_call: TRBV6-5; clone_size: NA; cdr3_aa: CASSYSIGTRFDEQYF; cdr3_nt: TGTGCCAGCAGTTACTCGATTGGGACTAGGTTTGACGAGCAGTACTTC
d_call: NA; j_call: TRBJ1-3; v_call: TRBV5-1; clone_size: NA; cdr3_aa: CASSFGRGVGSGNTIYF; cdr3_nt: TGCGCCAGCAGCTTTGGAAGAGGGGTGGGCTCTGGAAACACCATATATTTT
d_call: NA; j_call: TRBJ2-2; v_call: TRBV9; clone_size: NA; cdr3_aa: CASSDDTGELFF; cdr3_nt: TGTGCCAGCAGCGATGATACCGGGGAGCTGTTTTTT
d_call: TRBD1; j_call: TRBJ2-7; v_call: TRBV29-1; clone_size: NA; cdr3_aa: CSVFYFGGQGPYEQYF; cdr3_nt: TGCAGCGTTTTTTACTTTGGGGGACAGGGGCCCTACGAGCAGTACTTC
d_call: NA; j_call: TRBJ1-1; v_call: TRBV5-3; clone_size: few; cdr3_aa: CARSRGRNTEAFF; cdr3_nt: TGTGCCAGAAGCCGAGGGAGGAACACTGAAGCTTTCTTT
d_call: NA; j_call: TRBJ2-3; v_call: TRBV7-9; clone_size: NA; cdr3_aa: CASSPEQEIYTDTQYF; cdr3_nt: TGTGCCAGCAGCCCAGAACAGGAGATCTACACAGATACGCAGTATTTT